These 21 T cell receptor beta chains were all obtained from the same sample, sequenced in a study of T cell responses to AZD1222 COVID-19 vaccine. Sequenced by immunoSEQ multiplex PCR; TCRdb stores in-frame clones only, minus some. The repertoire has under 200,000 clones, approximately 89% of them found once; the top ten carry less than 5.5%. The sample in question was peripheral blood, obtained on day 0 of AZD1222 vaccination. These receptors all come from an adult in good health.

The chain recombines TRBV27 with TRBJ2-7, with no clear D. The CDR3 sequence is 15 residues long. In germline, CDR1 is MNHEY, CDR2 SMNVEV (reference sequence). Deletions cut 0 bases from V and 3 bases from J, with 12 bases between. The CDR3 sequence: CASSLSAAGVYEQYF. CDR3 coding DNA: TGTGCCAGCAGTTTATCGGCGGCAGGCGTCTACGAGCAGTACTTC.

The gene calls are TRBV3-1 (or the pseudogene TRBV3-2) and TRBJ2-7, with TRBD2 matching over 8 bases. The CDR3 is 16 residues long. Per the germline V gene, CDR1 is LGHDT and CDR2 is YNNKEL (reference sequence). The trim removed 3 bases at V and 0 bases at J, leaving 7 bases unmatched. CDR3 nucleotide sequence: TGTGCCAGCAGCCAGTTGTTTAGCGGGATCTCCTACGAGCAGTACTTC. It specifies CASSQLFSGISYEQYF.

The chain recombines TRBV28 with TRBJ1-5; D gene uncertain. The V end was cut by 1 base, the J end by 9 bases, with 7 bases between. The CDR3 extends over 12 amino acids. CDR1 and CDR2 (germline): MDHEN, SYDVKM. CDR3 sequence: CASSLLAGPQHF. CDR3 bases: TGTGCCAGCAGTTTATTAGCCGGGCCCCAGCATTTT.

CDR3 in amino acids: CASSESGYGYTF. CDR3 in DNA: TGTGCCAGCAGTGAATCGGGTTATGGCTACACCTTC. The chain joins TRBV6-1 to TRBJ1-2; D call uncertain. Trimming left V 2 bases short and J 5 bases short, with 6 bases between. The CDR3 has 12 amino acids. Germline V gene data show CDR1 as MNHNS and CDR2 as SASEGT.

The chain is built from TRBV5-6 and TRBJ2-2; unclear D gene. Trimming took off 6 bases at V and 6 bases at J, with 18 bases between the two ends. The CDR3 is 15 amino acids. From germline, CDR1 is SGHDT and CDR2 YYEEEE. CDR3 region: CASNHPEPCPGELFF. The CDR3 nucleotides read TGTGCCAGCAACCACCCCGAGCCTTGCCCCGGGGAGCTGTTTTTT.

This sequence joins TRBV6-5 and TRBJ1-3, with D possibly being TRBD1 (6 bases). Trimming removed 2 bases at V and 0 bases at J, with 8 bases between. CDR1 is MNHEY and CDR2 is SVGAGI in the germline V gene. The length of the CDR3 is 15 residues. The CDR3, as DNA: TGTGCCAGCAGTTACAAGACAGGCTCTGGAAACACCATATATTTT. This sequence encodes CASSYKTGSGNTIYF.

This clone was seen a single time. The rearrangement uses TRBV25-1 and TRBJ2-3, with TRBD2 matching 11 bases. The length of the CDR3 is 17 residues. CDR1 and CDR2 (germline): MGHDK, SYGVNS. Trimming at V came to 5 bases and at J to 4 bases, leaving 11 bases not matched to a gene. The CDR3 reads CASSSLDSGLAADTQYF. DNA of the CDR3: TGTGCCAGCAGTTCGTTGGATTCGGGACTAGCGGCAGATACGCAGTATTTT.

Only a few counts were recorded for this clone. The chain is built from TRBV19 and TRBJ1-1; D unresolved. This CDR3 contains 13 residues. With 3 bases removed from V and 1 base from J, the gap between germline ends came to 6 bases. In germline, CDR1 is LNHDA, CDR2 SQIVND (reference sequence). The CDR3 loop is CASSITANTEAFF. The DNA of the CDR3 is TGTGCCAGTAGTATCACAGCGAACACTGAAGCTTTCTTT.

The chain employs TRBV24-1 and TRBJ2-1; TRBD2 agrees at 13 bases. The V gene end was trimmed by 0 bases and the J gene end by 10 bases; junction bases not matched to a gene: 5. CDR3 length: 16 residues. CDR1 KGHDR and CDR2 SFDVKD come from the germline V gene. CDR3 residues: CATSDLGLAGVYEQFF. The DNA of the CDR3 is TGTGCCACCAGTGATTTGGGACTAGCGGGAGTTTACGAGCAGTTCTTC.

The chain combines TRBV28 with TRBJ1-2, with no clear D. The CDR3 is 12 amino acids. Germline V gene lookup returns CDR1 MDHEN and CDR2 SYDVKM. V lost 3 bases to trimming and J lost 7 bases, with 9 bases between them. CDR3 bases: TGTGCCAGCAGTTTCGCTGGAGCTGGCTACACCTTC. Protein sequence: CASSFAGAGYTF.

The chain recombines TRBV7-6 with TRBJ2-2; D is unclear. The CDR3 sequence is 16 residues long. V lost 0 bases and J lost 3, with 11 bases in between. Germline CDR1 and CDR2: SGHVS and FNYEAQ. In DNA form, the CDR3 reads TGTGCCAGCAGCTTAGCGGCCGGTACACACACCGGGGAGCTGTTTTTT. Its protein is CASSLAAGTHTGELFF.

Written as DNA, the CDR3 is TGTGCCAGCTCACCAGGACAGGGAGACACAGATACGCAGTATTTT. The encoded protein is CASSPGQGDTDTQYF. The V and J genes are TRBV18 and TRBJ2-3; 8 bases line up with TRBD1. The V gene's germline CDR1 is KGHSH and CDR2 LQKENI. The CDR3 runs to 15 residues. The junction had 3 bases not matched to a gene; V was cut back by 2 bases and J by 2 bases.

The rearrangement links TRBV3-1 (or the pseudogene TRBV3-2) to TRBJ1-2; D gene uncertain. Trimming took 0 bases from V and 4 from J, leaving 12 bases between them. The CDR3 has 15 residues. Germline values: CDR1 LGHDT, CDR2 YNNKEL (reference sequence). CDR3 bases: TGTGCCAGCAGCCAAGAGGACCGTGGAACCTATGGCTACACCTTC. Translating it yields CASSQEDRGTYGYTF.

CDR3 bases: TGTGCCAGCAGCCCCCGACAGAGTGCCTATAATTCACCCCTCCACTTT. Its protein is CASSPRQSAYNSPLHF. The chain combines TRBV7-9 with TRBJ1-6; perhaps TRBD1 as D (5 bases). Trimming removed 5 bases at V and 2 bases at J, with 13 bases between. This CDR3 region has 16 residues. Per the germline V gene, CDR1 is SEHNR and CDR2 is FQNEAQ (reference sequence).

The chain carries TRBV11-2 and TRBJ2-5; D uncertain. This CDR3 comprises 14 residues. Germline V lookup: CDR1 SGHAT, CDR2 FQNNGV. V was pared by 1 base and J by 5 bases, with 11 bases between. In nucleotides, the CDR3 is TGTGCCAGCAGCTTAGTGTACTCGGCGGAGACCCAGTACTTC. Amino acids: CASSLVYSAETQYF.

This chain joins TRBV28 and TRBJ1-5; 10 bases map to TRBD1. The CDR3 totals 17 residues. J was trimmed by 3 bases and V by 7 bases; bases with no gene match: 12. Germline V gives CDR1 MDHEN, CDR2 SYDVKM. The CDR3 nucleotides are TGTGCCAGCACCCCCAGTGGGGGACAGGGGAACAATCAGCCCCAGCATTTT. It specifies CASTPSGGQGNNQPQHF.

The gene calls are TRBV19 and TRBJ2-1, with D unresolved. The CDR3 runs to 18 residues. Germline CDR1 LNHDA, CDR2 SQIVND (reference sequence). Between the trimmed V and J ends, which lost 5 bases and 2 bases, there was a span of 22 bases. The CDR3 nucleotides read TGTGCCAGTAGTCGAACGACTCAAAACATTCCCCCCTACAATGAGCAGTTCTTC. This encodes CASSRTTQNIPPYNEQFF.

The V gene is TRBV7-9, the J gene TRBJ1-1; D possibly corresponds to TRBD1 (5 bases). There are 15 residues in the CDR3. Germline V gives CDR1 SEHNR, CDR2 FQNEAQ (reference sequence). The V and J ends lost 5 bases and 0 bases respectively, with 13 bases between them. The CDR3 nucleotides are TGTGCCAGCAGCCTCAGGCAGGGCTTGAACACTGAAGCTTTCTTT. Translating it yields CASSLRQGLNTEAFF.

The rearrangement uses TRBV6-5 and TRBJ2-7, with unresolved D. Germline lookup yields CDR1 MNHEY and CDR2 SVGAGI. This CDR3 has 13 residues. Trimming left V 5 bases short and J 5 bases short, with 13 bases between. CDR3 in amino acids: CASSRPDRDEQYF. In DNA form, the CDR3 reads TGTGCCAGCAGTCGTCCCGATCGGGACGAGCAGTACTTC.

CDR3: CAWSTGAYEQYF. In nucleotides, the CDR3 is TGTGCCTGGAGTACGGGAGCCTACGAGCAGTACTTC. The gene calls are TRBV30 and TRBJ2-7; D is possibly TRBD2 (6 bases). In germline, CDR1 is GTSNPN, CDR2 SVGIG (reference sequence). CDR3 length equals 12 residues. The ends were cut back, 2 bases at V and 2 bases at J, with 7 bases in the middle.

This clone was observed a handful of times. The rearrangement uses TRBV30 and TRBJ1-4; TRBD1 matches at 9 bases. V was clipped by 5 bases and J by 8 bases; unmatched bases: 6. The CDR3 is 13 amino acids. Looked up from germline, CDR1 is GTSNPN and CDR2 is SVGIG (reference sequence). In DNA, the CDR3 is TGTGCCTGGGGGGACAGGGTGGGCGAAAAACTGTTTTTT. This gives the protein CAWGDRVGEKLFF.